The entry that follows covers one TCR beta chain sequence. V shed 0 bases and J shed 3 bases, with 10 bases lying between them. The CDR3 has 14 amino acids. Germline V gene lookup returns CDR1 GTSNPN and CDR2 SVGIG (reference sequence). The sample is drawn from a study of blood T cell repertoires in COVID-19. Study in general: COVID-19 samples collected from the United States, Italy and Spain covered acute and convalescent phases. Nucleic acid was either cDNA or gDNA, and it came from T cells, B-cell-depleted T cells, or PBMCs.

Sequenced by immunoSEQ multiplex PCR; TCRdb stores in-frame clones only, minus some. The sample holds roughly 70,000 clones, 70% to 75% seen once. The sequenced sample was peripheral blood. The chain has TRBV30 and TRBJ2-3; the D is unclear. This receptor was taken from a man aged 60-69 years with acute or convalescent COVID-19. This CDR3 reads CAWSVMGLTDTQYF. CDR3 DNA: TGTGCCTGGAGTGTAATGGGCCTTACAGATACGCAGTATTTT.